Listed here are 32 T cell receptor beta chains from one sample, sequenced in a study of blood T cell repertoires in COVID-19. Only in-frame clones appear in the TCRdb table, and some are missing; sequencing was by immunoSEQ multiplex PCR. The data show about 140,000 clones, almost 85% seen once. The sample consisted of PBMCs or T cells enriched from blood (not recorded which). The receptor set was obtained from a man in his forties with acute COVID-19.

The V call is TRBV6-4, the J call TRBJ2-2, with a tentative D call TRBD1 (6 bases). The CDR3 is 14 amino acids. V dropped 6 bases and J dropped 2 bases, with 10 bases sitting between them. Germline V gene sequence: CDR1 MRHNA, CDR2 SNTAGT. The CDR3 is CASRRTANTGELFF. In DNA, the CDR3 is TGTGCCAGCAGACGGACAGCTAACACCGGGGAGCTGTTTTTT.

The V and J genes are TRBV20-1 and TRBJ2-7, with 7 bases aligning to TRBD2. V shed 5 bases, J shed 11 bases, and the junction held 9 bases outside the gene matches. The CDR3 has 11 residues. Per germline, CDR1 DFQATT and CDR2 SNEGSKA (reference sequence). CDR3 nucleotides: TGCAGTGCTTTCTTTAGCGGGTGGAAGTACTTC. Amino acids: CSAFFSGWKYF.

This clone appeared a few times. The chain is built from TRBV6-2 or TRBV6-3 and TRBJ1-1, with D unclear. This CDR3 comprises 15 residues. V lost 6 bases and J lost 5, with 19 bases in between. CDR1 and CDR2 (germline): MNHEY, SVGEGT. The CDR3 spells CASSFPHSSRTEAFF. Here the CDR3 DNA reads TGTGCCAGCAGCTTCCCTCACAGTTCCCGAACTGAAGCTTTCTTT.

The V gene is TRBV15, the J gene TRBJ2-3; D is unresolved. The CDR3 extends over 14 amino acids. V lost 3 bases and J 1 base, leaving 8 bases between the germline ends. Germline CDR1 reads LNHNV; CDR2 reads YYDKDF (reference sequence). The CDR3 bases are TGTGCCACCAGCAGGCTCGCGGGCACAGATACGCAGTATTTT. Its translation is CATSRLAGTDTQYF.

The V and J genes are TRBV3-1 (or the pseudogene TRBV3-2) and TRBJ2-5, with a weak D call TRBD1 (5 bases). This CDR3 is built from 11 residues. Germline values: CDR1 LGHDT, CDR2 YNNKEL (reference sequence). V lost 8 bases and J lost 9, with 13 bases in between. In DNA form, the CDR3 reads TGTGCCAGCTCCCGCGGCAGGGCCCAGTACTTC. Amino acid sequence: CASSRGRAQYF.

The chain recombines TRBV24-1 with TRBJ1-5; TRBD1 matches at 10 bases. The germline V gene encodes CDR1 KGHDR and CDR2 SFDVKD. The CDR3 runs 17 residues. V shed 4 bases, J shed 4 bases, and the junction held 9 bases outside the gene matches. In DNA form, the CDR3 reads TGTGCCACCAGTGAGGGACAGGGGACACCTGGGAATCAGCCCCAGCATTTT. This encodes CATSEGQGTPGNQPQHF.

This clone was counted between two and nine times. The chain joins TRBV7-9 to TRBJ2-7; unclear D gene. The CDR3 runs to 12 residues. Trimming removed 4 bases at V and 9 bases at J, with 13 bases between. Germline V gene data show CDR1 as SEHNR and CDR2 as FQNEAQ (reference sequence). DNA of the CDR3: TGTGCCAGCAGCTCCCCACTACGGCCGCAGTACTTC. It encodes CASSSPLRPQYF.

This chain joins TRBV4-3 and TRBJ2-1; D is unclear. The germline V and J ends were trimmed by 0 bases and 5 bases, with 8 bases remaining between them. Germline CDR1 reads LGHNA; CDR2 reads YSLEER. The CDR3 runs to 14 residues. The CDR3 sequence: CASSQDPNHNEQFF. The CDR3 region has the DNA TGCGCCAGCAGCCAAGATCCTAACCACAATGAGCAGTTCTTC.

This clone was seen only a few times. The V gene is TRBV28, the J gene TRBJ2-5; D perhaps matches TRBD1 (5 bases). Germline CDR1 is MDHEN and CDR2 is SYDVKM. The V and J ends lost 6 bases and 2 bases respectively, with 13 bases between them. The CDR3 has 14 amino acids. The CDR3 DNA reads TGTGCCAGCAGCCTGCCTAGGACACAAGAGACCCAGTACTTC. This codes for CASSLPRTQETQYF.

The CDR3: CASSGGTGRLGSYEQYF. DNA for the CDR3: TGTGCCAGCAGTGGCGGGACAGGCCGATTGGGCTCCTACGAGCAGTACTTC. The rearrangement uses TRBV6-1 and TRBJ2-7; 8 positions match TRBD1. CDR1 is MNHNS, CDR2 SASEGT, per germline. V was clipped by 4 bases and J by 0 bases; unmatched bases: 11. This CDR3 region has 17 residues.

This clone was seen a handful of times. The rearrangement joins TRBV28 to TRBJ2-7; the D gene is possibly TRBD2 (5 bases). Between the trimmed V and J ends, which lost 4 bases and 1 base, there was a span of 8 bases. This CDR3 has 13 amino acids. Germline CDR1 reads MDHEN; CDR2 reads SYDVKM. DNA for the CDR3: TGTGCCAGCAGTTCGGGGAATTCCTACGAGCAGTACTTC. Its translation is CASSSGNSYEQYF.

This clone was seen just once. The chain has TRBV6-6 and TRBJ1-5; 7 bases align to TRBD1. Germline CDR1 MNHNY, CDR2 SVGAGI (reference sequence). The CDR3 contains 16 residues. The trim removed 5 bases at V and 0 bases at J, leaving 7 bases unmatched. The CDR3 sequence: CASSPGTANSNQPQHF. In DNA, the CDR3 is TGTGCCAGCAGTCCCGGGACAGCAAATAGCAATCAGCCCCAGCATTTT.

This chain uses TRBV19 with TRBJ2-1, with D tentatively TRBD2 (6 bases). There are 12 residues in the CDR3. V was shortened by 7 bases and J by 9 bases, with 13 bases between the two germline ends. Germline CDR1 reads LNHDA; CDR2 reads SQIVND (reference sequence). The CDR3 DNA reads TGTGCCAGTATCGGCCTGGGGGGTGAGCAGTTCTTC. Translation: CASIGLGGEQFF.

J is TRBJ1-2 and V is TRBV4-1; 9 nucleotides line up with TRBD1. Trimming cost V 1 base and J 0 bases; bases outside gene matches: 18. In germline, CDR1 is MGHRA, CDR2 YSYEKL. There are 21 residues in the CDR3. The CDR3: CASSQVLSVNRGRKANYGYTF. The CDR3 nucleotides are TGCGCCAGCAGCCAAGTCCTATCAGTAAACAGGGGGCGTAAGGCTAACTATGGCTACACCTTC.

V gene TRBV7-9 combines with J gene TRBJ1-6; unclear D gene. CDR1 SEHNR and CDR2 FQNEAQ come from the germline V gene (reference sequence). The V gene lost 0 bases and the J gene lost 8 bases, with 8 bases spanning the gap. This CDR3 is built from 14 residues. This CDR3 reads CASSLAAADSPLHF. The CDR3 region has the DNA TGTGCCAGCAGCTTAGCCGCGGCGGATTCACCCCTCCACTTT.

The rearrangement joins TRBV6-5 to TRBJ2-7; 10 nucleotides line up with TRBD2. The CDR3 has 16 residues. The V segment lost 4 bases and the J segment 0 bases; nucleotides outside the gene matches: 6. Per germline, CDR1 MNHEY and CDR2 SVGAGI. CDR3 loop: CASSSPLAGSSYEQYF. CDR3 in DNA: TGTGCCAGCAGTTCCCCACTAGCGGGGAGCTCCTACGAGCAGTACTTC.

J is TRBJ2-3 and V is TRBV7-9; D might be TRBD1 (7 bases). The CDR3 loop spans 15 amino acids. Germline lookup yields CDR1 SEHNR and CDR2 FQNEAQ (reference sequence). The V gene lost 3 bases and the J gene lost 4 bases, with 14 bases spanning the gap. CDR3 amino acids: CASSFQGGHADTQYF. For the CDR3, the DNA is TGTGCCAGCAGCTTTCAGGGGGGACACGCAGATACGCAGTATTTT.

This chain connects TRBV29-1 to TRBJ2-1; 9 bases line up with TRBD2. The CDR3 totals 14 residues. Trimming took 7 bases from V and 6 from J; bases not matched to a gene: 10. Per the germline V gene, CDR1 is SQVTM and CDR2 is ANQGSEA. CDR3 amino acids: CSAAEGGGGNEQFF. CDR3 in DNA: TGCAGCGCGGCCGAGGGCGGGGGGGGCAATGAGCAGTTCTTC.

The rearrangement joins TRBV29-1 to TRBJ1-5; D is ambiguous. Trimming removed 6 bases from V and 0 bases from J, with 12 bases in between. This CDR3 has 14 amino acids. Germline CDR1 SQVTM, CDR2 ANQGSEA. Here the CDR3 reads CSVREPYSNQPQHF. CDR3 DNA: TGCAGCGTCCGGGAACCTTATAGCAATCAGCCCCAGCATTTT. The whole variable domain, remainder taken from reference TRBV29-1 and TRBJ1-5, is SAVISQKPSRDICQRGTSLTIQCQVDSQVTMMFWYRQQPGQSLTLIATANQGSEATYESGFVIDKFPISRPNLTFSTLTVSNMSPEDSSIYLCSVREPYSNQPQHFGDGTRLSIL.

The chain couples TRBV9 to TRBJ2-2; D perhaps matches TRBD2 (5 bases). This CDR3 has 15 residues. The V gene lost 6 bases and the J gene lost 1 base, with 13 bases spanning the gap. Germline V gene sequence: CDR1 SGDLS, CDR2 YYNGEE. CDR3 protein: CASKKGLLNTGELFF. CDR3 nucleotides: TGTGCCAGCAAGAAAGGACTCTTGAACACCGGGGAGCTGTTTTTT.

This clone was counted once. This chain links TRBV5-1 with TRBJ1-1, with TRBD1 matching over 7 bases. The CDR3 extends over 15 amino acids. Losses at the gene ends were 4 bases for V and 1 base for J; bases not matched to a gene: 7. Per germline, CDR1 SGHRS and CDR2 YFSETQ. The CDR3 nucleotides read TGCGCCAGCAGCCGGGAGGGACAGTCGAACACTGAAGCTTTCTTT. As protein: CASSREGQSNTEAFF.

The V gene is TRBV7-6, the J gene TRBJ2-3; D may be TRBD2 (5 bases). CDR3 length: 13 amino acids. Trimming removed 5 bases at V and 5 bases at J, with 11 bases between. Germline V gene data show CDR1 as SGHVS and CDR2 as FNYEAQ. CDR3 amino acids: CASSGAGVDTQYF. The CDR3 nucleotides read TGTGCCAGCAGCGGCGCCGGGGTAGATACGCAGTATTTT.

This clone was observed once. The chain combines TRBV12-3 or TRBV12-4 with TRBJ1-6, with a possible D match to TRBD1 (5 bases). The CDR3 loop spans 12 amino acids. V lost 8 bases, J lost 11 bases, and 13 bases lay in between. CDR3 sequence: CASPRGEAPLHF. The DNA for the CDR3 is TGTGCCAGCCCCCGAGGGGAGGCACCCCTCCACTTT.

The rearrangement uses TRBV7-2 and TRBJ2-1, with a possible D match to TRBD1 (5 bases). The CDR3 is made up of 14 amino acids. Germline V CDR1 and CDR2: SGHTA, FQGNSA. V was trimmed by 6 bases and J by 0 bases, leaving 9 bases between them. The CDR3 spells CASSRQSSYNEQFF. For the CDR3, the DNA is TGTGCCAGCAGTCGACAGAGCTCCTACAATGAGCAGTTCTTC.

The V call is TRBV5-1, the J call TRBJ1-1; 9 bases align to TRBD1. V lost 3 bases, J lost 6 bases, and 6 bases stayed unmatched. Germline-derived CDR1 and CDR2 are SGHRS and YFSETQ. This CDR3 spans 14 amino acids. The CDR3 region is CASSWGTGTAEAFF. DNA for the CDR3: TGCGCCAGCAGCTGGGGGACAGGGACCGCTGAAGCTTTCTTT.

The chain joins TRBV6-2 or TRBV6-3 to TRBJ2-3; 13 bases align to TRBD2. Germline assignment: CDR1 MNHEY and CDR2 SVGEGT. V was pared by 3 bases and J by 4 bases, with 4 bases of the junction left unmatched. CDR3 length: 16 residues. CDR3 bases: TGTGCCAGCAGTTATAAGGGACTAGCGGGGCCAGATACGCAGTATTTT. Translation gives CASSYKGLAGPDTQYF.

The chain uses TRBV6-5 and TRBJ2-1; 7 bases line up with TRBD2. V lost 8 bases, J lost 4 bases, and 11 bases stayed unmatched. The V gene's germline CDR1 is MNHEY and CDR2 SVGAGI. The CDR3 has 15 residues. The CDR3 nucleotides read TGTGCCAGCCTCCCTCTAGCGGTCCAATACAATGAGCAGTTCTTC. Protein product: CASLPLAVQYNEQFF.

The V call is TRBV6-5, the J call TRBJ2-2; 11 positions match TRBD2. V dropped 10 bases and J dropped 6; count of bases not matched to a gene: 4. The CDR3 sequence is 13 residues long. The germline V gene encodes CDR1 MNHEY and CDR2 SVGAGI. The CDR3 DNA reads TGTGCCACCGGGACTAGCGGCCCCGGGGAGCTGTTTTTT. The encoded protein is CATGTSGPGELFF.

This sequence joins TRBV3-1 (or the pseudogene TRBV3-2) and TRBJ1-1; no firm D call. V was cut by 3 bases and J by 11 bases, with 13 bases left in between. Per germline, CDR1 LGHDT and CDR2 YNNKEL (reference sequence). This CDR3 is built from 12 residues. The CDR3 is CASSQGDRNAFF. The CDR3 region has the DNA TGTGCCAGCAGCCAGGGCGACCGGAATGCTTTCTTT.

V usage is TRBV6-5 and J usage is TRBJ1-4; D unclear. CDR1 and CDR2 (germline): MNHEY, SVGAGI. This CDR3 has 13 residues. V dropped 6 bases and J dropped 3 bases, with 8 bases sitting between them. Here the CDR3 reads CASREPANEKLFF. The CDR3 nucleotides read TGTGCCAGCAGGGAGCCGGCTAATGAAAAACTGTTTTTT.

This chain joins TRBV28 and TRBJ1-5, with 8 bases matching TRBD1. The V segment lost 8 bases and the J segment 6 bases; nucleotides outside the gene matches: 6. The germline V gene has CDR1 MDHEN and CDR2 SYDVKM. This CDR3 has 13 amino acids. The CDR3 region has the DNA TGTGCCAGCGCCGACAGGGGCCGTCAGCCCCAGCATTTT. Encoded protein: CASADRGRQPQHF.

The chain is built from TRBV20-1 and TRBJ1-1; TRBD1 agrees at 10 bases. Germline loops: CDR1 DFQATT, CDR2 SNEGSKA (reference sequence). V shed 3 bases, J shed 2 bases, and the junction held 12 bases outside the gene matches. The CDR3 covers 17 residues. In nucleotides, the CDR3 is TGCAGTGCTAGTGGGACAGGGGAACGAATAATTAACACTGAAGCTTTCTTT. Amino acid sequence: CSASGTGERIINTEAFF.